Listed below are T cell receptor beta chains from one sample, sequenced in a study of cytomegalovirus exposure and HLA in healthy donors. The protocol was immunoSEQ multiplex PCR, while the TCRdb copy is restricted to in-frame clones and leaves out a portion. Its table lists some 200,000 clones. The sequenced sample consisted of PBMCs. The source is a woman between 18 and 29 years old in good health and CMV-seropositive. The CDR3 runs from the conserved cysteine through the conserved F or W. The D gene is left open where the match is weak.

TRBJ2-3,.,TRBV28,13,CASMGAGSDTQYF,TGTGCCAGCATGGGGGCTGGGTCAGATACGCAGTATTTT
TRBJ1-2,TRBD1,TRBV2,13,CASSVDRDYGYTF,TGTGCCAGCAGTGTAGACAGGGACTATGGCTACACCTTC
TRBJ2-1,TRBD2,TRBV7-9,16,CASSLDIGLAMNEQFF,TGTGCCAGCAGCTTAGATATTGGACTAGCAATGAATGAGCAGTTCTTC
TRBJ1-5,.,TRBV27,13,CASSPGEHQPQHF,TGTGCCAGCAGTCCTGGGGAGCATCAGCCCCAGCATTTT
TRBJ2-3,TRBD2,TRBV7-2,13,CASSPGREDTQYF,TGTGCCAGCAGCCCCGGGAGGGAAGATACGCAGTATTTT
TRBJ2-7,.,TRBV7-8,13,CASSLSGGYEQYF,TGTGCCAGCAGCTTATCCGGAGGCTACGAGCAGTACTTC
TRBJ1-1,TRBD1,TRBV5-1,14,CASSLVGTGPEAFF,TGCGCCAGCAGCTTGGTGGGGACAGGGCCTGAAGCTTTCTTT
TRBJ1-1,.,TRBV6-5,14,CASSYSGENTEAFF,TGTGCCAGCAGTTACTCAGGGGAGAACACTGAAGCTTTCTTT
TRBJ2-3,.,TRBV10-3,12,CAISVSTDTQYF,TGTGCCATCTCAGTGAGCACAGATACGCAGTATTTT
TRBJ2-7,.,TRBV30,16,CAWSLRSGRGVYEQYF,TGTGCCTGGAGTCTCCGTAGCGGCAGGGGGGTCTACGAGCAGTACTTC
TRBJ1-2,.,TRBV5-5,13,CASSLGPISGYTF,TGTGCCAGCAGCTTGGGCCCCATTAGTGGCTACACCTTC
TRBJ2-1,.,TRBV10-3,12,CAIRGTYDEQFF,TGTGCCATCAGAGGGACTTACGATGAGCAGTTCTTC
TRBJ1-4,.,TRBV4-3,16,CASSQFPTGLGEKLFF,TGCGCCAGCAGCCAGTTCCCGACAGGTTTAGGTGAAAAACTGTTTTTT
TRBJ2-3,.,TRBV5-1,15,CASSSEGGNTDTQYF,TGCGCCAGCAGCTCGGAAGGGGGAAACACAGATACGCAGTATTTT
TRBJ2-2,.,TRBV19,14,CASSRRANTGELFF,TGTGCCAGTAGTCGGCGGGCGAACACCGGGGAGCTGTTTTTT
TRBJ1-6,.,TRBV25-1,18,CASSEFRGKGGGNSPLHF,TGTGCCAGCAGTGAATTTAGGGGAAAGGGCGGCGGTAATTCACCCCTCCACTTC
TRBJ2-7,TRBD1,TRBV27,15,CASSLSWTGSYEQYF,TGTGCCAGCAGTTTATCCTGGACAGGCTCCTACGAGCAGTACTTC
TRBJ1-6,.,TRBV10-1,18,CASSEGGRDTSYNSPLHF,TGCGCCAGCAGTGAGGGTGGCAGGGATACGTCCTATAATTCACCCCTCCACTTT
TRBJ1-2,TRBD1,TRBV10-3,14,CAISESGQGVSYTF,TGTGCCATCAGTGAGTCGGGACAGGGAGTCAGCTACACCTTC
TRBJ1-5,TRBD1,TRBV4-2,18,CASSQIGQGRGNNQPQHF,TGTGCCAGCAGCCAAATCGGACAGGGTAGAGGGAACAATCAGCCCCAGCATTTT
TRBJ2-1,.,TRBV7-2,13,CASSLELGAKQFF,TGTGCCAGCAGCTTAGAGCTAGGGGCTAAGCAGTTCTTC
TRBJ1-4,TRBD1,TRBV6-5,16,CASSYLGTGEVEKLFF,TGTGCCAGCAGTTACTTAGGGACAGGTGAAGTTGAAAAACTGTTTTTT
TRBJ2-1,TRBD2,TRBV7-9,14,CASSFGAGWGEQFF,TGTGCCAGCAGCTTCGGAGCGGGGTGGGGGGAGCAGTTCTTC
TRBJ2-1,.,TRBV19,15,CASRPPGGTYNEQFF,TGTGCCAGTAGGCCGCCGGGGGGCACCTACAATGAGCAGTTCTTC
TRBJ1-5,TRBD1,TRBV5-8,15,CASSLVRTGMQPQHF,TGTGCCAGCAGCTTGGTGCGGACAGGTATGCAGCCCCAGCATTTT
TRBJ2-1,.,TRBV7-2,14,CASSLVAQRDEQFF,TGTGCCAGCAGCTTAGTAGCCCAGCGGGATGAGCAGTTCTTC
TRBJ1-1,TRBD1,TRBV13,15,CASSSTDRVGTEAFF,TGTGCCAGCAGCTCGACTGACAGGGTAGGCACTGAAGCTTTCTTT
TRBJ1-3,.,TRBV14,14,CASRQGLSGNTIYF,TGTGCCAGCAGGCAAGGACTCTCTGGAAACACCATATATTTT
TRBJ2-3,TRBD2,TRBV7-8,16,CASSAWAAGGPNTQYF,TGTGCCAGCAGCGCCTGGGCGGCGGGGGGGCCGAATACGCAGTATTTT
TRBJ1-5,.,TRBV6-6,14,CASNPQGPNQPQHF,TGTGCCAGCAACCCACAGGGACCCAATCAGCCCCAGCATTTT
TRBJ2-5,.,TRBV19,13,CASAQGGWETQYF,TGTGCCAGTGCTCAGGGGGGTTGGGAGACCCAGTACTTC
TRBJ2-1,TRBD2,TRBV6-5,16,CASSYSSSPGRNEQFF,TGTGCCAGCAGTTACTCCTCCTCCCCCGGGAGGAATGAGCAGTTCTTC
TRBJ1-5,.,TRBV6-1,13,CASSRDSNQPQHF,TGTGCCAGCAGCAGGGATAGCAATCAGCCCCAGCATTTT
TRBJ1-2,TRBD1,TRBV7-9,16,CASSLEGDRDGYGYTF,TGTGCCAGCAGCTTAGAAGGGGACAGGGACGGCTATGGCTACACCTTC
TRBJ1-2,TRBD1,TRBV7-6,14,CASSPGQGVYGYTF,TGTGCCAGCAGCCCCGGACAGGGAGTGTATGGCTACACCTTC
TRBJ2-1,.,TRBV6-5,13,CASRGRSYNEQFF,TGTGCCAGCAGGGGGCGATCCTACAATGAGCAGTTCTTC
TRBJ2-5,.,TRBV29-1,12,CSVGAGEETQYF,TGCAGCGTTGGTGCAGGGGAAGAGACCCAGTACTTC
TRBJ2-3,.,TRBV5-4,15,CASSLDSTSTDTQYF,TGTGCCAGCAGCTTGGACAGCACCAGCACAGATACGCAGTATTTT
TRBJ2-2,TRBD2,TRBV7-3,17,CASSLRGLERNPGELFF,TGTGCCAGCAGCTTAAGGGGACTAGAGCGGAATCCCGGGGAGCTGTTTTTT
TRBJ1-2,.,TRBV5-1,13,CASSLVGGSGYTF,TGCGCCAGCAGCTTGGTTGGGGGCTCTGGCTACACCTTC
TRBJ2-7,.,TRBV11-3,14,CASSLGISVYEQYF,TGTGCCAGCAGCTTAGGAATTAGCGTATACGAGCAGTACTTC
TRBJ1-2,.,TRBV2,16,CASRPLDRMTLYGYTF,TGTGCCAGCAGACCCCTCGACAGGATGACCCTCTATGGCTACACCTTC